The 14 T cell receptor beta chains below come from one sample, sequenced in a study of blood T cell repertoires in COVID-19. Clones were read by immunoSEQ multiplex PCR, and TCRdb kept only the in-frame ones, dropping some. This table holds 200,000 to 300,000 clones, around 81% found once. The sequenced sample consisted of peripheral blood. These receptor sequences come from a man younger than 45 who had recovered from COVID-19.

The genes are TRBV7-6 and TRBJ2-1, with D perhaps matching TRBD2 (6 bases). Germline CDR1 reads SGHVS; CDR2 reads FNYEAQ. Trimming cost V 2 bases and J 4 bases, with 18 bases left between them. The CDR3 has 17 residues. The CDR3 DNA sequence: TGTGCCAGCAGCTTATCCCCGGCGGGGCGGGGTTACAATGAGCAGTTCTTC. The encoded protein is CASSLSPAGRGYNEQFF.

This chain joins TRBV6-1 and TRBJ2-5; D gene uncertain. Trimming left V 6 bases short and J 5 bases short, with 10 bases between. The length of the CDR3 is 12 residues. Germline CDR1 is MNHNS and CDR2 is SASEGT. The DNA of the CDR3 is TGTGCCAGCAGCGCGTTAAGCGAGACCCAGTACTTC. Amino acid sequence: CASSALSETQYF.

This clone has only a few counts. This chain joins TRBV3-1 (or the pseudogene TRBV3-2) and TRBJ2-1; 7 bases match TRBD2. V trimming: 8 bases; J trimming: 9 bases; junction bases outside the gene matches: 10. CDR1 LGHDT and CDR2 YNNKEL come from the germline V gene (reference sequence). The CDR3 loop spans 13 amino acids. CDR3 DNA: TGTGCCAGCGGCGGTGTGGCGGGGGTTGAGCAGTTCTTC. It codes for CASGGVAGVEQFF.

The J gene is TRBJ2-7, the V gene TRBV27, with 9 bases matching TRBD1. V was clipped by 3 bases and J by 7 bases; unmatched bases: 4. This CDR3 is built from 13 residues. Germline CDR1 MNHEY, CDR2 SMNVEV (reference sequence). CDR3 nucleotides: TGTGCCAGCAGTTTCGACAGGGGGGGGGAGCAGTACGTC. This gives the protein CASSFDRGGEQYV.

This clone was observed a single time. The V and J genes are TRBV7-2 and TRBJ2-3; TRBD2 aligns across 9 bases. This CDR3 contains 16 residues. Germline trimming cut 5 bases from V and 5 bases from J; bases unmatched to any gene: 11. Germline-derived CDR1 and CDR2 are SGHTA and FQGNSA. The CDR3, as DNA: TGTGCCAGCAGCCAAGGGGCGGGGGGGCCCCAAGATACGCAGTATTTT. This sequence encodes CASSQGAGGPQDTQYF.

This clone was seen just once. The chain carries TRBV4-1 and TRBJ2-7; D is possibly TRBD2 (6 bases). The V and J ends lost 5 bases and 3 bases respectively, with 14 bases between them. The germline V gene encodes CDR1 MGHRA and CDR2 YSYEKL. There are 14 residues in the CDR3. This CDR3 reads CASSFDRDFYEQYF. CDR3 in DNA: TGCGCCAGCAGCTTCGACCGGGACTTCTACGAGCAGTACTTC.

The chain uses TRBV5-1 and TRBJ2-5; D gene unclear. Trimming removed 0 bases from V and 0 bases from J, with 3 bases in between. CDR1 and CDR2 from the germline V gene are SGHRS and YFSETQ. The CDR3 is made up of 13 amino acids. CDR3 region: CASSLADQETQYF. CDR3 sequence (DNA): TGCGCCAGCAGCTTGGCCGACCAAGAGACCCAGTACTTC.

In this sample, this clone turned up a few times. This sequence joins TRBV29-1 and TRBJ1-5; weak D call: TRBD1 (5 bases). V was cut by 5 bases and J by 0 bases, with 14 bases left in between. The CDR3 sequence is 15 residues long. Looked up from germline, CDR1 is SQVTM and CDR2 is ANQGSEA. The CDR3 loop is CSVRDSFLSNQPQHF. CDR3 nucleotide sequence: TGCAGCGTTCGGGACTCCTTCCTTAGCAATCAGCCCCAGCATTTT.

The chain carries TRBV19 and TRBJ1-2; a weak D match, TRBD1 (6 bases). Trimming stripped 3 bases from V and 2 bases from J, with 16 bases between. The CDR3 runs 16 residues. CDR1 is LNHDA and CDR2 is SQIVND in the germline V gene (reference sequence). As DNA, the CDR3 is TGTGCCAGTAGTATCCAGGGGCGCGACTTGAACTATGGCTACACCTTC. This gives the protein CASSIQGRDLNYGYTF.

This clone came up a few times. The chain has TRBV2 and TRBJ1-5, with TRBD1 matching 8 bases. From germline, CDR1 is SNHLY and CDR2 FYNNEI. This CDR3 is built from 14 residues. The ends lost 4 bases at V and 7 bases at J; junction bases unmatched: 6. The chain's CDR3 is CASSGQGLGQPQHF. CDR3 sequence (DNA): TGTGCCAGCAGTGGACAGGGGCTGGGACAGCCCCAGCATTTT.

The chain carries TRBV7-8 and TRBJ1-4; TRBD1 matches 7 bases. This CDR3 contains 15 residues. Per the germline V gene, CDR1 is SGHVS and CDR2 is FQNEAQ. V was pared by 5 bases and J by 4 bases, with 7 bases of the junction left unmatched. CDR3 bases: TGTGCCAGCAGCGAGTGGACAGGAGATAATGAAAAACTGTTTTTT. It codes for CASSEWTGDNEKLFF.

CDR3 loop: CASRFRNSGQGDEQFF. CDR3 bases: TGTGCCAGCAGGTTTAGAAACTCGGGCCAAGGGGATGAGCAGTTCTTC. The genes are TRBV5-8 and TRBJ2-1, with D possibly matching TRBD1 (5 bases). Trimming took 5 bases from V and 8 from J, leaving 23 bases between them. Germline CDR1 SGHTS, CDR2 YDEGEE. The CDR3 loop spans 16 amino acids.

This chain uses TRBV19 with TRBJ1-5; 9 bases map to TRBD1. V gave up 1 base and J gave up 5 bases; unmatched junction bases: 3. Germline assignment: CDR1 LNHDA and CDR2 SQIVND (reference sequence). The CDR3 length is 15 residues. CDR3 sequence reads: CASSIGTGAYQPQHF. CDR3 sequence (DNA): TGTGCCAGTAGTATAGGGACAGGGGCTTATCAGCCCCAGCATTTT. Supplemented by reference TRBV19 and TRBJ1-5, the full variable domain reads DGGITQSPKYLFRKEGQNVTLSCEQNLNHDAMYWYRQDPGQGLRLIYYSQIVNDFQKGDIAEGYSVSREKKESFPLTVTSAQKNPTAFYLCASSIGTGAYQPQHFGDGTRLSIL.

The CDR3 here is CASSRDRSNEKLFF. CDR3 nucleotides: TGTGCCAGTAGCCGGGACAGAAGTAATGAAAAACTGTTTTTT. V usage is TRBV19 and J usage is TRBJ1-4; TRBD1 matches at 7 bases. V was pared by 6 bases and J by 4 bases, with 5 bases of the junction left unmatched. Germline values: CDR1 LNHDA, CDR2 SQIVND (reference sequence). CDR3 length equals 14 residues. The variable domain in full, with the rest retrieved from reference TRBV19 and TRBJ1-4, is DGGITQSPKYLFRKEGQNVTLSCEQNLNHDAMYWYRQDPGQGLRLIYYSQIVNDFQKGDIAEGYSVSREKKESFPLTVTSAQKNPTAFYLCASSRDRSNEKLFFGSGTQLSVL.